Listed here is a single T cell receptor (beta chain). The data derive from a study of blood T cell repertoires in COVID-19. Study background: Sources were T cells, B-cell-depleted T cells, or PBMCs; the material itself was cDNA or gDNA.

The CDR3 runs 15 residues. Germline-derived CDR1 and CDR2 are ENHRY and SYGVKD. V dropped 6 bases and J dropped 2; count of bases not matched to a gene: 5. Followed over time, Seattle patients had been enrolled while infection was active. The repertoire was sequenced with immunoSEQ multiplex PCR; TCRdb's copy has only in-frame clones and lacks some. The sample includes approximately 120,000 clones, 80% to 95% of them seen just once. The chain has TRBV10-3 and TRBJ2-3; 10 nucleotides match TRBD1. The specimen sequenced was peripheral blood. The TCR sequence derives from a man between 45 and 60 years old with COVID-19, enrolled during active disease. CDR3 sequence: CAIRKGTGDTDTQYF. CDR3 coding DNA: TGTGCCATCAGGAAGGGGACAGGGGACACAGATACGCAGTATTTT.